The 29 T cell receptor beta chains reported below all come from one sample, sequenced in a study of T cell responses to AZD1222 COVID-19 vaccine. Profiled with immunoSEQ multiplex PCR; TCRdb holds only in-frame clones, not every one. The table includes around 120,000 clones, roughly 89% detected once. Sequences were derived from peripheral blood, sampled 28 days after the second AZD1222 dose. The receptor set was obtained from an adult who received the AZD1222 COVID-19 vaccine.

The V call is TRBV14, the J call TRBJ1-2, with D possibly being TRBD1 (6 bases). Germline CDR1 SGHDN, CDR2 FVKESK. Trimming took 3 bases from V and 4 from J, leaving 15 bases between them. CDR3 length: 15 amino acids. CDR3 residues: CASSHPLGGTYGYTF. The CDR3 DNA reads as TGTGCCAGCAGCCATCCCTTAGGGGGGACCTATGGCTACACCTTC.

The chain is built from TRBV6-4 and TRBJ1-2, with TRBD1 matching over 8 bases. Germline V gene lookup returns CDR1 MRHNA and CDR2 SNTAGT. V lost 3 bases to trimming and J lost 8 bases; unmatched junction nucleotides: 11. The CDR3 has 15 residues. The DNA for the CDR3 is TGTGCCAGCAGTGAAGGACAGGGAGGTATATCAGGCTACACCTTC. The encoded protein is CASSEGQGGISGYTF.

This chain uses TRBV29-1 with TRBJ2-7; weak D call: TRBD2 (5 bases). In germline, CDR1 is SQVTM, CDR2 ANQGSEA. Trimming removed 3 bases at V and 12 bases at J, with 15 bases between. The CDR3 runs 11 residues. CDR3 bases: TGCAGCGTTGAGTCTTCTGGAGGTCGGTACTTC. Residues: CSVESSGGRYF.

The rearrangement uses TRBV4-2 and TRBJ1-1; D remains ambiguous. Germline V lookup: CDR1 LGHNA, CDR2 YNFKEQ. The ends were cut back, 0 bases at V and 1 base at J, with 6 bases in the middle. This CDR3 is 14 amino acids long. CDR3 nucleotide sequence: TGTGCCAGCAGCCAAGATTGGGGGAACACTGAAGCTTTCTTT. Its protein product is CASSQDWGNTEAFF.

Only one count was recorded for this clone. The V gene is TRBV11-3, the J gene TRBJ1-4; the D gene is possibly TRBD1 (5 bases). V was cut by 3 bases and J by 13 bases, with 9 bases left in between. The CDR3 has 11 amino acids. Germline V gives CDR1 SGHNT, CDR2 YENEEA. This CDR3 reads CASSFAGLLFF. The CDR3, as DNA: TGTGCCAGCAGCTTCGCAGGGCTACTGTTTTTT.

J is TRBJ2-5 and V is TRBV24-1, with 8 bases aligning to TRBD1. The CDR3 length is 14 residues. After removal of 6 bases from V and 4 bases from J, the junction contained 6 bases not matched to a gene. The V gene's germline CDR1 is KGHDR and CDR2 SFDVKD. CDR3 coding DNA: TGTGCCACCAGTCGACAGGGGTCGGGAGAGACCCAGTACTTC. Its protein is CATSRQGSGETQYF.

This clone was found once. This specimen includes other DNA sequences encoding the same CDR3. V is TRBV12-3 or TRBV12-4 and J is TRBJ1-2, with D tentatively TRBD1 (5 bases). This CDR3 contains 13 residues. The V end was cut by 4 bases, the J end by 5 bases, with 11 bases between. CDR3: CASSSGTVYGYTF. The CDR3 DNA sequence: TGTGCCAGCAGTTCCGGGACGGTATATGGCTACACCTTC.

V usage is TRBV6-4 and J usage is TRBJ1-1; unclear D gene. The CDR3 is 14 residues long. The germline V and J ends were trimmed by 7 bases and 2 bases, with 14 bases remaining between them. Looked up from germline, CDR1 is MRHNA and CDR2 is SNTAGT. CDR3 amino acids: CASIRDGINTEAFF. CDR3 bases: TGTGCCAGCATCCGAGACGGGATTAACACTGAAGCTTTCTTT.

This clone was picked up one time. The chain is built from TRBV30 and TRBJ1-6, with TRBD1 identical over 10 bases. The V gene end was trimmed by 1 base and the J gene end by 5 bases; junction bases not matched to a gene: 5. Germline-derived CDR1 and CDR2 are GTSNPN and SVGIG (reference sequence). This CDR3 has 16 residues. The DNA for the CDR3 is TGTGCCTGGAGTGCAGGAGGACAGGGGGATAATTCACCCCTCCACTTT. The encoded protein is CAWSAGGQGDNSPLHF.

The chain carries TRBV7-2 and TRBJ2-2, with 7 nucleotides matching TRBD1. The germline gives CDR1 SGHTA, CDR2 FQGNSA. The CDR3 has 16 amino acids. Trimming cost V 5 bases and J 3 bases; bases outside gene matches: 9. CDR3 sequence reads: CASSTRLGTDTGELFF. CDR3 coding DNA: TGTGCCAGCAGCACCCGACTGGGGACAGACACCGGGGAGCTGTTTTTT.

The rearrangement links TRBV19 to TRBJ2-7, with a tentative D call TRBD1 (6 bases). The CDR3 totals 14 residues. Trimming pared 6 bases from V and 6 bases from J, leaving 18 bases between. Germline lookup yields CDR1 LNHDA and CDR2 SQIVND (reference sequence). The CDR3, as DNA: TGTGCCAGTAGGGAGACAGGACGGGGTTTCGAGCAGTACTTC. Translation: CASRETGRGFEQYF.

The chain recombines TRBV6-1 with TRBJ1-3; D might be TRBD1 (5 bases). The germline V gene encodes CDR1 MNHNS and CDR2 SASEGT. This CDR3 is built from 16 residues. Trimming took off 2 bases at V and 0 bases at J, with 11 bases between the two ends. The CDR3 nucleotides read TGTGCCAGCAGTGAAAGTGAGACAGTCTCTGGAAACACCATATATTTT. Protein product: CASSESETVSGNTIYF.

The rearrangement uses TRBV11-3 and TRBJ2-1; the match to TRBD2 covers 13 bases. The germline gives CDR1 SGHNT, CDR2 YENEEA. The J segment lost 7 bases and the V segment lost 2 bases, leaving 8 bases of the junction unmatched. This CDR3 comprises 17 residues. DNA for the CDR3: TGTGCCAGCAGCTTACTGGGGGGACTAGCGGGAAGGAATGAGCAGTTCTTC. This translates into CASSLLGGLAGRNEQFF.

The chain couples TRBV5-1 to TRBJ1-2, with 7 bases that match TRBD1. Germline V CDR1 and CDR2: SGHRS, YFSETQ. The CDR3 totals 13 residues. The V gene end was trimmed by 4 bases and the J gene end by 3 bases; junction bases not matched to a gene: 3. The CDR3 nucleotides are TGCGCCAGCAGCCTTACAGGGGACTATGGCTACACCTTC. Protein sequence: CASSLTGDYGYTF.

Comments on this clone: At one end, the junction sequence differs from germline, possibly due to a read error. This chain uses TRBV28 with TRBJ1-2; 8 nucleotides match TRBD1. CDR3 length equals 13 residues. Germline V CDR1 and CDR2: MDHEN, SYDVKM. CDR3 region: CASSLYGQGGGSF. CDR3 bases: TGTGCCAGCAGTTTATACGGACAGGGCGGAGGATCTTTC.

This sequence joins TRBV18 and TRBJ1-4, with D unclear. The CDR3 is 12 amino acids. V lost 5 bases, J lost 8 bases, and 9 bases lay in between. CDR1 is KGHSH and CDR2 is LQKENI in the germline V gene. CDR3 region: CASSSGREKLFF. CDR3 DNA: TGTGCCAGCTCAAGCGGGAGGGAAAAACTGTTTTTT.

This rearrangement joins TRBV7-3 to TRBJ1-2, with 7 bases lining up with TRBD1. V lost 6 bases, J lost 1 base, and 14 bases stayed unmatched. Germline loops: CDR1 SGHTA, CDR2 FQGTGA. The CDR3 is 17 amino acids. The CDR3 DNA sequence: TGTGCCAGCAGTTCCTCTCGGGACAGTCGAATTAACTATGGCTACACCTTC. It encodes CASSSSRDSRINYGYTF.

This chain connects TRBV6-2 or TRBV6-3 to TRBJ1-5, with 7 bases identical to TRBD1. With V trimmed by 4 bases and J by 2 bases, 5 bases remained unmatched. This CDR3 comprises 15 residues. Germline lookup yields CDR1 MNHEY and CDR2 SVGEGT. CDR3 bases: TGTGCCAGCAGTTGGGACAGTCTGGGCAATCAGCCCCAGCATTTT. Protein product: CASSWDSLGNQPQHF.

The chain uses TRBV25-1 and TRBJ2-7; TRBD2 matches at 7 bases. CDR1 and CDR2 (germline): MGHDK, SYGVNS. The CDR3 sequence is 16 residues long. With V trimmed by 4 bases and J by 0 bases, 9 bases remained unmatched. Written as DNA, the CDR3 is TGTGCCAGCAGTGGACCCTCGGGGGGACGCTCCTACGAGCAGTACTTC. It yields the protein CASSGPSGGRSYEQYF.

The V and J genes are TRBV11-3 and TRBJ2-3; TRBD2 matches at 8 bases. Per the germline V gene, CDR1 is SGHNT and CDR2 is YENEEA. With V trimmed by 5 bases and J by 2 bases, 3 bases remained unmatched. CDR3 length equals 14 residues. CDR3 DNA sequence: TGTGCCAGCAGCCCCGGGGGGGCCACAGATACGCAGTATTTT. This codes for CASSPGGATDTQYF.

The chain is built from TRBV14 and TRBJ1-6, with TRBD1 identical over 7 bases. The CDR3 is made up of 15 amino acids. The J segment lost 7 bases and the V segment lost 4 bases, leaving 7 bases of the junction unmatched. Germline CDR1 is SGHDN and CDR2 is FVKESK. The CDR3 loop reads CASSPRTGRNSPLHF. The CDR3 coding sequence is TGTGCCAGCAGCCCCAGGACAGGAAGGAATTCACCCCTCCACTTT.

This CDR3 reads CASSQGQGGPSNQPQHF. DNA for the CDR3: TGTGCCAGCTCCCAGGGACAGGGGGGCCCGAGCAATCAGCCCCAGCATTTT. This chain joins TRBV28 and TRBJ1-5, with TRBD1 identical over 11 bases. The germline V gene has CDR1 MDHEN and CDR2 SYDVKM. CDR3 length: 17 residues. V lost 8 bases, J lost 1 base, and 10 bases stayed unmatched. Full variable domain (rest looked up from reference TRBV28 and TRBJ1-5): DVKVTQSSRYLVKRTGEKVFLECVQDMDHENMFWYRQDPGLGLRLIYFSYDVKMKEKGDIPEGYSVSREKKERFSLILESASTNQTSMYLCASSQGQGGPSNQPQHFGDGTRLSIL.

The chain recombines TRBV18 with TRBJ1-6; possibly TRBD1 for D (5 bases). V gave up 6 bases and J gave up 4 bases, with 7 bases separating them. Germline CDR1 is KGHSH and CDR2 is LQKENI. The CDR3 totals 13 residues. CDR3 nucleotides: TGTGCCAGCTCCGACAGTTATAATTCACCCCTCCACTTT. Translation: CASSDSYNSPLHF.

In its sample, this clone was seen once. The rearrangement links TRBV5-6 to TRBJ1-2; D perhaps matches TRBD1 (6 bases). V was clipped by 0 bases and J by 6 bases, with 6 bases between them. CDR1 is SGHDT, CDR2 YYEEEE, per germline. The CDR3 consists of 12 residues. CDR3 amino acids: CASSLAGDGYTF. CDR3 bases: TGTGCCAGCAGCTTGGCAGGGGATGGCTACACCTTC.

The V call is TRBV6-5, the J call TRBJ2-3; D is unclear. Trimming removed 6 bases at V and 8 bases at J, with 15 bases between. Germline V gene data show CDR1 as MNHEY and CDR2 as SVGAGI. The CDR3 is 13 amino acids. The CDR3, as DNA: TGTGCCAGCAGCCCAAAAGCTTCTGGTACGCAGTATTTT. Protein product: CASSPKASGTQYF.

V usage is TRBV2 and J usage is TRBJ2-1, with D possibly TRBD1 on 5 matching bases. V was shortened by 7 bases and J by 3 bases, with 7 bases between the two germline ends. Germline CDR1 SNHLY, CDR2 FYNNEI. The CDR3 totals 12 residues. The CDR3 nucleotides read TGTGCCAGCACAGACAGCTACAATGAGCAGTTCTTC. Its translation: CASTDSYNEQFF.

The V gene is TRBV9, the J gene TRBJ2-2; no clear D. The ends were cut back, 3 bases at V and 1 base at J, with 13 bases in the middle. CDR1 and CDR2 from the germline V gene are SGDLS and YYNGEE. The CDR3 runs 16 residues. The DNA of the CDR3 is TGTGCCAGCAGCGGATCGGGCAGGAGGAACACCGGGGAGCTGTTTTTT. It translates to CASSGSGRRNTGELFF.

The rearrangement joins TRBV21-1 to TRBJ1-5. TRBV21-1 is a documented pseudogene. The CDR3 length is 18 residues. For the CDR3, the DNA is TGTGCCAGCAGCAAACCTAAGGGAGGGACGGCATTACATCAGCCCCAGCATTTT. Protein: CASSKPKGGTALHQPQHF.

J is TRBJ2-3 and V is TRBV19, with D perhaps assigned TRBD1 or TRBD2 (5 bases each). Germline lookup yields CDR1 LNHDA and CDR2 SQIVND (reference sequence). The CDR3 runs to 16 residues. The V gene lost 2 bases and the J gene lost 0 bases, with 12 bases spanning the gap. The CDR3 sequence: CASSILRGTSTDTQYF. The CDR3 region has the DNA TGTGCCAGTAGTATATTGAGGGGCACTAGCACAGATACGCAGTATTTT.